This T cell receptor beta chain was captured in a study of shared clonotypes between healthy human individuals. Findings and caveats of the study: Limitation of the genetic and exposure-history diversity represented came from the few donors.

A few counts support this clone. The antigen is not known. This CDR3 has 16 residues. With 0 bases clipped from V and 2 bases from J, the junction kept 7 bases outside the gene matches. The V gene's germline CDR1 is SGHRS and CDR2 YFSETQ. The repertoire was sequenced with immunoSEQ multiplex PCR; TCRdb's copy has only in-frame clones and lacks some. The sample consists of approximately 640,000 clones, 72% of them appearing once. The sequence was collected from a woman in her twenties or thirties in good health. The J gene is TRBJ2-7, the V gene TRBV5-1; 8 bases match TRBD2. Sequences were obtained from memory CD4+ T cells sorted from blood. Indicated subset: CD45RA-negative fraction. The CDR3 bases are TGCGCCAGCAGCTTGGCGGGCGGGAGGCGCACCTACGAGCAGTACTTC. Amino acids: CASSLAGGRRTYEQYF.